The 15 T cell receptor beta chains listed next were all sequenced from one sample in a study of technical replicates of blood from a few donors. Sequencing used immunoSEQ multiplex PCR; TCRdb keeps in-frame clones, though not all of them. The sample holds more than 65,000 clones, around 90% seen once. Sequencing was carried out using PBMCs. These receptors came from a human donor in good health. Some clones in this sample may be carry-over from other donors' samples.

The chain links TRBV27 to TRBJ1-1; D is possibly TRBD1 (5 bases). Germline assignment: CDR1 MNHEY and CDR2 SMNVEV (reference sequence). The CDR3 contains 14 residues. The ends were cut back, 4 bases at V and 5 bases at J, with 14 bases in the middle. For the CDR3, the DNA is TGTGCCAGCAGTTCCTGGGCAGGGCGGACTGAAGCTTTCTTT. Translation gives CASSSWAGRTEAFF.

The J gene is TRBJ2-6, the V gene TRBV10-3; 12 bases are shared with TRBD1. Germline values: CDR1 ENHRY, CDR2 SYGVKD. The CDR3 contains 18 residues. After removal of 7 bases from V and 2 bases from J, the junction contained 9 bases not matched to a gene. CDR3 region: CAIMVLGQGAPGANVLTF. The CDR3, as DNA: TGTGCCATCATGGTGTTGGGACAGGGGGCACCTGGGGCCAACGTCCTGACTTTC.

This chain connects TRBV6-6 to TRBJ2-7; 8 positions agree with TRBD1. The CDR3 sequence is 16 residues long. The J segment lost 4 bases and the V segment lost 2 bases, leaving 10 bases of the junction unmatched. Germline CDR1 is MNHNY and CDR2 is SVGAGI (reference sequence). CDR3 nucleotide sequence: TGTGCCAGCAGTTACGAAAGTTTAACAGGGGGTTACGAGCAGTACTTC. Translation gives CASSYESLTGGYEQYF.

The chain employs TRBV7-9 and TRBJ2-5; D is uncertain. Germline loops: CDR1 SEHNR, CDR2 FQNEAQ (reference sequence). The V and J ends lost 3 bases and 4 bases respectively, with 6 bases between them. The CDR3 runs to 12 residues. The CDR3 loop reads CASSFNGETQYF. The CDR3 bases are TGTGCCAGCAGCTTTAACGGAGAGACCCAGTACTTC.

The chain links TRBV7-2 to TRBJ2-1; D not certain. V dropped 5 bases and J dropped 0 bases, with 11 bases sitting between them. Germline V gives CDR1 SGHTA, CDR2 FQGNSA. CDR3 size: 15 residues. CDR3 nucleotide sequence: TGTGCCAGCAGCAAAGATAAGAGCTCCTACAATGAGCAGTTCTTC. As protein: CASSKDKSSYNEQFF.

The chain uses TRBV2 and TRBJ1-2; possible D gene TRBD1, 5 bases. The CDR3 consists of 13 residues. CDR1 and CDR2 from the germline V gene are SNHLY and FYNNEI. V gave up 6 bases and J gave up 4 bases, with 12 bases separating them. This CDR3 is CASRGGGIYGYTF. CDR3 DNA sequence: TGTGCCAGCAGGGGGGGAGGGATCTATGGCTACACCTTC.

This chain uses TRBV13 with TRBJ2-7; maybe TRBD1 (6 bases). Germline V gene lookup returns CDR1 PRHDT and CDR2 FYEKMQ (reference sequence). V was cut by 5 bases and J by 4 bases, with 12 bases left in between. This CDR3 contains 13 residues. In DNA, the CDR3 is TGTGCCAGCAGCGCACAGGGAAGGTACGAGCAGTACTTC. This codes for CASSAQGRYEQYF.

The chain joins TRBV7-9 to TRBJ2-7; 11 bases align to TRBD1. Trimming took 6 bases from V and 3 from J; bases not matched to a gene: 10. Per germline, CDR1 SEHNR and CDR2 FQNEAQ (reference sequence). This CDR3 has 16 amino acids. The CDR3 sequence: CASSYQTGTGGYEQYF. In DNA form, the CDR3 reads TGTGCCAGCAGTTACCAAACCGGGACAGGGGGCTACGAGCAGTACTTC.

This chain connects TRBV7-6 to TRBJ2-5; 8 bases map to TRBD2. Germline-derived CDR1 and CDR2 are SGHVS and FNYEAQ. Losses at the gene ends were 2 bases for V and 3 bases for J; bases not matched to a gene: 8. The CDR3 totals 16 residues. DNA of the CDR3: TGTGCCAGCAGCTTATCGCGGGAGGTCAATAAAGAGACCCAGTACTTC. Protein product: CASSLSREVNKETQYF.

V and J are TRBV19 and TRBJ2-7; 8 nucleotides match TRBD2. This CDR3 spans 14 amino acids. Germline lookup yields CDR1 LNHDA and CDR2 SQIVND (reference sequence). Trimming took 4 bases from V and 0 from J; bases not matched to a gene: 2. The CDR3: CASSTSGYSYEQYF. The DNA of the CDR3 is TGTGCCAGTAGTACTAGCGGGTACTCCTACGAGCAGTACTTC.

CDR3 sequence: CSAKKTTGEQYF. CDR3 bases: TGCAGCGCGAAAAAAACCACGGGGGAGCAGTACTTC. The J gene is TRBJ2-7, the V gene TRBV29-1, with D perhaps matching TRBD2 (5 bases). Germline CDR1 and CDR2: SQVTM and ANQGSEA. The CDR3 is 12 amino acids. The germline V and J ends were trimmed by 7 bases and 7 bases, with 17 bases remaining between them.

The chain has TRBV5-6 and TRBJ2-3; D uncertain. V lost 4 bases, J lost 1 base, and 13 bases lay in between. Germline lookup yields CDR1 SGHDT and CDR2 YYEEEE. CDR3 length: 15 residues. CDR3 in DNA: TGTGCCAGCAGCCCACCGCTAGGCGGCACAGATACGCAGTATTTT. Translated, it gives CASSPPLGGTDTQYF. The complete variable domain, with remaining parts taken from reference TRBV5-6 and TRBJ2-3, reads DAGVTQSPTHLIKTRGQQVTLRCSPKSGHDTVSWYQQALGQGPQFIFQYYEEEERQRGNFPDRFSGHQFPNYSSELNVNALLLGDSALYLCASSPPLGGTDTQYFGPGTRLTVL.

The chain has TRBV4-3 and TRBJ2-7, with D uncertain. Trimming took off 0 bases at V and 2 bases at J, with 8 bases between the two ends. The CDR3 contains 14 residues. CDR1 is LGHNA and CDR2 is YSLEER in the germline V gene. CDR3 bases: TGCGCCAGCAGCCAAGATATAGGAGCCTACGAGCAGTACTTC. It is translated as CASSQDIGAYEQYF.

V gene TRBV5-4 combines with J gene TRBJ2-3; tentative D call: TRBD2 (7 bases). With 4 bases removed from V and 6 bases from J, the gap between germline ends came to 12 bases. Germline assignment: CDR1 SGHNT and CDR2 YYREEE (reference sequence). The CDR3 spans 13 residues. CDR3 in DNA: TGTGCCAGCAGCATGGGGGGGGGCGATACGCAGTATTTT. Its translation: CASSMGGGDTQYF. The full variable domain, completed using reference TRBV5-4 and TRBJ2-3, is ETGVTQSPTHLIKTRGQQVTLRCSSQSGHNTVSWYQQALGQGPQFIFQYYREEENGRGNFPPRFSGLQFPNYSSELNVNALELDDSALYLCASSMGGGDTQYFGPGTRLTVL.

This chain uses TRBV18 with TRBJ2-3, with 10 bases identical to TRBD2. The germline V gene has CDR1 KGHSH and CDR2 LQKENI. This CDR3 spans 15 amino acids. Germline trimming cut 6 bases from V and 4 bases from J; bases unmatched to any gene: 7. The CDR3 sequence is CASSQSGGASDTQYF. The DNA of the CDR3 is TGTGCCAGCTCTCAAAGCGGGGGGGCCTCAGATACGCAGTATTTT.